This record looks at one T cell receptor beta chain sequence and its context. Its antigen remains unidentified. This record belongs to a study of multiple sclerosis patients with progressive multifocal leukoencephalopathy. General study points: Whether JC virus or general immunocompromise explains the findings remained unclear. PML-onset expanded TRB clones were detectable before and during natalizumab therapy.

CDR3 length: 12 amino acids. Trimming stripped 2 bases from V and 12 bases from J, with 13 bases between. Germline V CDR1 and CDR2: WNHNN, SYGVQD (reference sequence). Indicated time point: before natalizumab initiation. Spiked into each PCR were synthetic inline TR CDR3 controls of all V-J pairings. Using immunoSEQ multiplex PCR, the repertoire was profiled, and TCRdb retains in-frame clones only, with some absent. This sample carries tens of thousands of clones, 70% to 90% of them seen once, and the ten largest clones take under 1.2%. V usage is TRBV10-1 and J usage is TRBJ1-1; D is perhaps TRBD1 (5 bases). The clonotype originates from a human donor with multiple sclerosis. The sample comprised PBMCs. The CDR3 DNA reads as TGCGCCAGCAGTGAGGTCCGGGGGTCTACTTTCTTT. It codes for CASSEVRGSTFF.